These 3 T cell receptor beta chains were all obtained from the same sample, sequenced in a study of blood T cell repertoires in COVID-19. Some clones are missing from TCRdb's copy, which holds only in-frame ones; the method was immunoSEQ multiplex PCR. The table has around 250,000 clones, roughly 83% seen once. The specimen was peripheral blood. These receptors all stem from a woman over 75 with COVID-19, enrolled during active disease.

This sequence joins TRBV5-6 and TRBJ1-3, with 9 bases identical to TRBD1. Losses at the gene ends were 4 bases for V and 4 bases for J; bases not matched to a gene: 9. This CDR3 contains 16 residues. Germline CDR1 is SGHDT and CDR2 is YYEEEE. CDR3 amino acids: CASSLPGQGSGNTIYF. In DNA form, the CDR3 reads TGTGCCAGCAGCCTTCCGGGACAGGGTTCGGGAAACACCATATATTTT.

The gene calls are TRBV5-1 and TRBJ1-1; the D is unclear. V was pared by 1 base and J by 4 bases, with 14 bases between. Looked up from germline, CDR1 is SGHRS and CDR2 is YFSETQ. The CDR3 totals 15 residues. The CDR3 reads CASSLLPSGSTEAFF. For the CDR3, the DNA is TGCGCCAGCAGCTTGTTACCGTCCGGGAGCACTGAAGCTTTCTTT.

The chain combines TRBV7-2 with TRBJ1-3; D not certain. The V end lost 5 bases, the J end lost 0 bases, and 8 bases lay between the germline ends. CDR1 and CDR2 from the germline V gene are SGHTA and FQGNSA. CDR3 size: 14 residues. The CDR3 sequence: CASSPGSSGNTIYF. CDR3 nucleotide sequence: TGTGCCAGCAGCCCGGGGAGCTCTGGAAACACCATATATTTT.